Below, one T cell receptor beta chain is given with its context. The target of this receptor is not known. It has no much larger one-base neighbor in the sample; base qualities were not kept. This entry is derived from a study of T cell responses to AZD1222 COVID-19 vaccine (dated by TCRdb to the early 2020s). Regarding the complete study: Because spike-specific TCR depth and breadth did not differ between the two schedules, AZD1222 recipients who got a second dose at roughly 4 weeks were pooled with those who got a second dose at roughly 12 weeks. TCR sequencing covered approximately 230 trial participants: 200 to 220 given two doses of AZD1222 and approximately 25 given two doses of MenACWY control vaccine. Trial participants were enrolled by age into subgroups of 18-55, 56-69 and 70-plus years, and 148, 28 and 57 TCR-sequenced participants, respectively, were included in these subgroups. The investigation overall reported the following: Participants were mostly white British, with more females than males. The authors suggested clonal diversity may have been underestimated. A significant rise in spike-specific TCR breadth and depth was observed after two AZD1222 doses relative to day 0 and relative to MenACWY recipients. Conclusions about previously exposed vaccinees are limited, since just a handful of AZD1222 recipients were seropositive for SARS-CoV-2 at baseline. The 56-69-year group was small, and its depth increase did not reach significance, likely because of low power. Vaccine-associated CD4 TCRs spanned the whole spike protein, with dominant responses in regions 160-218 and 743-854. Because no samples from the day 14 peak response were available, repertoires could be characterized only after the peak T cell response. Reportedly, close to half of the unique spike-specific TCRs recognized epitopes lying outside the regions that are mutated in the B.1.351 and B.1.1.7 variants.

The CDR3 regions of human TCRbeta chains were subjected to immunosequencing. The authors' pipeline ran thus. Repertoire TCRs were matched against a reference library of SARS-CoV-2-specific TCRs generated with the MIRA antigen-specificity platform. Breadth was defined as the fraction of unique TCRs that were SARS-CoV-2-associated, and depth was defined as the fraction of total T cells that were SARS-CoV-2-associated. Using the MIRA data, every spike-specific TCR was mapped to the spike region that the TCR reacted to and assigned to either a CD4 or a CD8 class. Log10-transformed breadth and depth values were compared by one-way ANOVA with Sidak's multiple comparisons tests. TCRdb carries this immuneACCESS record with in-frame sequences only. Its versions omit some clonotypes, under half of them owing to an unresolved V gene in the studies checked, with the rest unexplained. D and trimming come from the DNA, and the V and J calls and clone size come from that table. In this sample the table shows 110,000 or so clones, around 89% of which occur a single time. The biggest ten clones account for around 9.1% of the sample.

The CDR3 has 14 amino acids, counting the end cysteine and phenylalanine. The CDR3 DNA has 42 bases and is translated from base 1. From a lookup of the germline V gene, CDR1 and CDR2 are SGHTA and FQGNSA. V and J are trimmed by 6 bases and 4 bases, and the gene matches miss 9 bases of the junction. This specimen's time point label, interpreted: baseline before first vaccination. Vaccinee samples were obtained from the UK trials COV001 and COV002, which included a single-blind randomized controlled phase 2/3 trial of AZD1222 (ChAdOx1 nCoV-19) in healthy adults. For TCRbeta chain sequencing, PBMC samples from trial participants were taken at day 0 and at day 28 after the second dose.

This sequence uses TRBV7-2 and TRBJ2-7; the central 7 bases match TRBD2. This specimen consisted of peripheral blood, obtained on day 0 of AZD1222 vaccination. This sequence originates from an adult in good health. CDR3 reads: CASRPPTSTYEQYF. The DNA sequence is as follows: TGTGCCAGCAGACCCCCGACTAGCACGTACGAGCAGTACTTC.